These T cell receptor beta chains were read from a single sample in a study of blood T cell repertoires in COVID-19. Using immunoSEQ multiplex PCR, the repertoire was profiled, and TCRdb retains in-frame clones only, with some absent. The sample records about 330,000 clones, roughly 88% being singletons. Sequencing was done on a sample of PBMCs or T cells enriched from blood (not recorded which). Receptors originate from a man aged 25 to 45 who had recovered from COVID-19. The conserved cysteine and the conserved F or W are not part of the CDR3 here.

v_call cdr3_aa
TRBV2 ASRRGAGGLTDTQY
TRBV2 ATTTFQGTEAF
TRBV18 ASSLLAGAYYEQY
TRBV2 ASKTSGGPGTGELF
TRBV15 ATSRASVNEKLF
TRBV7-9 ASSPDRGLVEQY
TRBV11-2 ASSLVAGGNSYEQY
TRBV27 ASSFGGGNSPLH
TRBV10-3 AISEGPPQVWNYGYT
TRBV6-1 ASSVRASDYGYT
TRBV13 ASSFRGFRQETQY
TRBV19 ASSFGHRGDQPQH
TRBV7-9 ASSFGGVLGYT
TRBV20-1 SASSVGGGATDTQY
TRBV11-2 ASSLDPGYYEQY
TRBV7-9 ASSLTGDLSNYGYT
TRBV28 ASSLQGRRPYEQY
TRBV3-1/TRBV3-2 ASSYRAADTQY
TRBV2 ASSHSGSTDTQY
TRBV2 ASSEGRREQF
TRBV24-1 ATSDFESGRSYNEQF
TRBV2 ASSEEYFYSNQPQH
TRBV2 ASSEAAGDFYNEQF
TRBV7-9 ASSLPTGNGYT
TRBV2 ASGGSRRQGDTEAF
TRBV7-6 ASSLMVGTGASSYEQY
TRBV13 ASLVAGEGYGYT
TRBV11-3 ASSTGSGTGELF
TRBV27 ASSFNYRTEKLF
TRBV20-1 SASSSLRLGGVTQY
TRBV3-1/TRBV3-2 ASSRRAQFNEKLF
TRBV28 ASRGSTGGYNSPLH
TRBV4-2 ASSLGQARGNTIY
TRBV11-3 ASSLEGTGQETQY
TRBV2 ASSLDRLNTEAF
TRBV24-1 ATSDSWTGESYNEQF
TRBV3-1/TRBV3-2 ASSQDRGSDGYT
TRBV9 ASSPGTEGNTIY
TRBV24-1 ATADRGTGELF
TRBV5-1 ASSSSGFYNEQF
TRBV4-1 ASSLNRGRKERNEQF
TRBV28 ASSLRFQGYT
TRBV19 ASSTQGGRVNQPQH
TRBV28 AYHTGTEAF
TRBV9 ASSVAPYGQGNTIY
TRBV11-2 ASSPGQGRLGEKLF
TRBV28 ASSLWSKTSGGSKTQY
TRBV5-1 ASCYMDRNSYEQY
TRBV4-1 ASSQADRDGGELF
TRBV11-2 ASSFTMEQLTYEQY
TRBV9 ASSTDRAYYGYT
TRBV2 ASSVTGGTDTQY
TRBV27 ASSPGPNRAQGEKLF
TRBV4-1 ASTYYEQY
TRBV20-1 SAQGAHEQY